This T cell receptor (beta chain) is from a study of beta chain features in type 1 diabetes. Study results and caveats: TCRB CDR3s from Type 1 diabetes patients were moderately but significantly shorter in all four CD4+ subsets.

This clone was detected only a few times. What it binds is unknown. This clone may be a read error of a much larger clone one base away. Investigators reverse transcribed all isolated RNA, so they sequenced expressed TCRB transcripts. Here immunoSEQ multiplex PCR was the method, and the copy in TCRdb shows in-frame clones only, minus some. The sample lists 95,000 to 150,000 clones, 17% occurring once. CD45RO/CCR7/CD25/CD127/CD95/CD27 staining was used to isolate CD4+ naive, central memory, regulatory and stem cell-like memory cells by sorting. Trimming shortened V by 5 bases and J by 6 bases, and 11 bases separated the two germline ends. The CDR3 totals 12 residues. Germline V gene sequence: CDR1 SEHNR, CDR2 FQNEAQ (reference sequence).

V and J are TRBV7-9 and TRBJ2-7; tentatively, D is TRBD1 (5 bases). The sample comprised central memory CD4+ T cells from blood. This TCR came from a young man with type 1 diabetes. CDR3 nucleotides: TGTGCCAGCAGCGCCAGGGTGACCGAGCAGTACTTC. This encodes CASSARVTEQYF.